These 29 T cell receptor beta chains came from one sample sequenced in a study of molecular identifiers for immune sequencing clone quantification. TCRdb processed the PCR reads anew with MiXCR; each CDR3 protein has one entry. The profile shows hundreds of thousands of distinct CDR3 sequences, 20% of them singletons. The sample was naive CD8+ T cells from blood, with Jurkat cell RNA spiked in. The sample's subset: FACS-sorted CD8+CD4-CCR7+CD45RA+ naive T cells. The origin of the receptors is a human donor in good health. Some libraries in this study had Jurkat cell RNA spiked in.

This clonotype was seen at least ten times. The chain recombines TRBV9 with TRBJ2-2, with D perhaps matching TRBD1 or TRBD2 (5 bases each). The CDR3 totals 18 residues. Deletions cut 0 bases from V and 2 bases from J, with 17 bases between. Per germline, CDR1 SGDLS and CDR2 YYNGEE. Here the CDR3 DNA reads TGTGCCAGCAGCGTAGATAGAGGGGACCGATATAACACCGGGGAGCTGTTTTTT. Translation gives CASSVDRGDRYNTGELFF.

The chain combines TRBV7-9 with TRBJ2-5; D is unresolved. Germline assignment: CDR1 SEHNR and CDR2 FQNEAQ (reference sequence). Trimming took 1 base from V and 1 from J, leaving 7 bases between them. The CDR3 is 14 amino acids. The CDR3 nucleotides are TGTGCCAGCAGCTTAGTTCTAAGCCAAGAGACCCAGTACTTC. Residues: CASSLVLSQETQYF.

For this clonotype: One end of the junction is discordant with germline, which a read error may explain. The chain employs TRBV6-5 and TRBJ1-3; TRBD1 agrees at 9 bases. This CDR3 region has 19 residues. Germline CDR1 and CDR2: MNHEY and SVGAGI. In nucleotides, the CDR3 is TGTGCCAGCAGTGACTCCCGGGACAGGGCCCAGAGCTCTGGAAACACCATATATTTT. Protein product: CASSDSRDRAQSSGNTIYF.

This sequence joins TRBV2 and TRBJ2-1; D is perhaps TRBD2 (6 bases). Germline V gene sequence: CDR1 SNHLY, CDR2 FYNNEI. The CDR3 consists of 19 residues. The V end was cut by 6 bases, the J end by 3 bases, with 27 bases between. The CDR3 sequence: CASRTGGGATIHSYNEQFF. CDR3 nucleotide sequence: TGTGCCAGCAGGACGGGTGGCGGGGCGACAATCCACAGCTACAATGAGCAGTTCTTC.

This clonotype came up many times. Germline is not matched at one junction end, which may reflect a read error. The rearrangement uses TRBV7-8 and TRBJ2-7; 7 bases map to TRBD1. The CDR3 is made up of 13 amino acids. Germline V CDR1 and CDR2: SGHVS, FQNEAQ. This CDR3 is CASSLAPFGTALF. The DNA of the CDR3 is TGTGCCAGCAGCTTAGCGCCATTTGGGACAGCTCTCTTC. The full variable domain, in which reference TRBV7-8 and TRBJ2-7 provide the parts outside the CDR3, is GAGVSQSPRYKVAKRGQDVALRCDPISGHVSLFWYQQALGQGPEFLTYFQNEAQLDKSGLPSDRFFAERPEGSVSTLKIQRTQQEDSAVYLCASSLAPFGTALFGPGTRLTVT.

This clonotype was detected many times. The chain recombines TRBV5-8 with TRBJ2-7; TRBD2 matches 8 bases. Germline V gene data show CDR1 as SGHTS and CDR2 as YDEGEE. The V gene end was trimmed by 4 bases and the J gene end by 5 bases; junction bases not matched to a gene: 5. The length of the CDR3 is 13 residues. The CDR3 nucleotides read TGTGCCAGCAGCGTCGGGGGGGGCGACGAGCAGTACTTC. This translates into CASSVGGGDEQYF.

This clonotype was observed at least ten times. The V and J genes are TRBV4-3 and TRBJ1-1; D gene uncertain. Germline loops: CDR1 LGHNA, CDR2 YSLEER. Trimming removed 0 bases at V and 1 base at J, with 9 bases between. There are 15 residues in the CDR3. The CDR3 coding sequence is TGCGCCAGCAGCCAAGAACCGGGCAGGAACACTGAAGCTTTCTTT. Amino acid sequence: CASSQEPGRNTEAFF.

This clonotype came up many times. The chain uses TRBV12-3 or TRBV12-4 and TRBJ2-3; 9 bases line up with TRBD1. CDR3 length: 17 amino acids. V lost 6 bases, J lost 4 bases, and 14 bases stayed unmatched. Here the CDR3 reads CASSPAQGQGVADTQYF. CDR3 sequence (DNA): TGTGCCAGCAGCCCAGCTCAGGGACAGGGTGTGGCAGATACGCAGTATTTT.

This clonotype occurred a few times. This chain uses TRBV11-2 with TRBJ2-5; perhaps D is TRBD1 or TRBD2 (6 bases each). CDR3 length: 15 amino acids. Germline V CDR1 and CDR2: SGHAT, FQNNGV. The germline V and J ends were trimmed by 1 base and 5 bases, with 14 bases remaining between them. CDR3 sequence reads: CASSLVGGLPETQYF. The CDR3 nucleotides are TGTGCCAGCAGCTTAGTTGGGGGGCTTCCCGAGACCCAGTACTTC.

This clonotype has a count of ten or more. CDR3 in DNA: TGTGCCAGCAGCTTGGACAGGGAACTGATGAACACTGAAGCTTTCTTT. This codes for CASSLDRELMNTEAFF. V usage is TRBV7-2 and J usage is TRBJ1-1; 8 bases map to TRBD1. The CDR3 has 16 residues. CDR1 and CDR2 from the germline V gene are SGHTA and FQGNSA. After removal of 3 bases from V and 0 bases from J, the junction contained 6 bases not matched to a gene.

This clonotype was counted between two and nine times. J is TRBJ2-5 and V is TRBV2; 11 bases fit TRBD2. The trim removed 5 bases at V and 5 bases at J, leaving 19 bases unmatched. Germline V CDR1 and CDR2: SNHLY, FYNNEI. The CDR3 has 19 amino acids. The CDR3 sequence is CASSYDQSGTSGFEETQYF. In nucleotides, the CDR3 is TGTGCCAGCAGTTATGACCAATCCGGGACTAGCGGATTTGAGGAGACCCAGTACTTC.

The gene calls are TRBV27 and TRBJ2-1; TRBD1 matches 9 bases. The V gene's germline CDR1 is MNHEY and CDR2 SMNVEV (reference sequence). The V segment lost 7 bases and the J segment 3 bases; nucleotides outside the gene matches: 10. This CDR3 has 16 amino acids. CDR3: CASKKTQGAVYNEQFF. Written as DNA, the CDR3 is TGTGCCAGCAAGAAAACACAGGGGGCCGTCTACAATGAGCAGTTCTTC.

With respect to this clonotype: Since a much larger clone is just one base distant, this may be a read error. CDR3 sequence: CASSLKGDGVEKLFF. For the CDR3, the DNA is TGCGCCAGCAGCCTGAAGGGGGATGGGGTTGAAAAACTGTTTTTT. The chain is built from TRBV4-3 and TRBJ1-4; TRBD1 is a possible D gene (6 bases). The V and J ends lost 4 bases and 7 bases respectively, with 16 bases between them. This CDR3 has 15 amino acids. Germline loops: CDR1 LGHNA, CDR2 YSLEER.

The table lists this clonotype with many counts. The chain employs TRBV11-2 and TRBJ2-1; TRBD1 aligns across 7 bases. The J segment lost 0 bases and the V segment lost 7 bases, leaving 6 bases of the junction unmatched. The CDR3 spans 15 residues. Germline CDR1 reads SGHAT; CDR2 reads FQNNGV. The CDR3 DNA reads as TGTGCCAGCACATTAGACAGGGACTCCTACAATGAGCAGTTCTTC. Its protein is CASTLDRDSYNEQFF. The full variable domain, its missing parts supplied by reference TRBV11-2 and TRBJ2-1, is EAGVAQSPRYKIIEKRQSVAFWCNPISGHATLYWYQQILGQGPKLLIQFQNNGVVDDSQLPKDRFSAERLKGVDSTLKIQPAKLEDSAVYLCASTLDRDSYNEQFFGPGTRLTVL.

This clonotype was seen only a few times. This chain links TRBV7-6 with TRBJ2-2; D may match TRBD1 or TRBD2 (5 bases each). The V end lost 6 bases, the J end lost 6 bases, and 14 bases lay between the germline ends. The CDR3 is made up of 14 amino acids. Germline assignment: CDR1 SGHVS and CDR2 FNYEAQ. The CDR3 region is CASRPGAGPGELFF. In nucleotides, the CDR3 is TGTGCCAGCAGGCCCGGGGCCGGTCCCGGGGAGCTGTTTTTT.

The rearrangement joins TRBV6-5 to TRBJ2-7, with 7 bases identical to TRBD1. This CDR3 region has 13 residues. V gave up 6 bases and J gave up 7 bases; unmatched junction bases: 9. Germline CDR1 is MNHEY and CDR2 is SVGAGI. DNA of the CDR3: TGTGCCAGCAGCCGTGGACAGGTGGGGGAGCAGTACTTC. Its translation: CASSRGQVGEQYF.

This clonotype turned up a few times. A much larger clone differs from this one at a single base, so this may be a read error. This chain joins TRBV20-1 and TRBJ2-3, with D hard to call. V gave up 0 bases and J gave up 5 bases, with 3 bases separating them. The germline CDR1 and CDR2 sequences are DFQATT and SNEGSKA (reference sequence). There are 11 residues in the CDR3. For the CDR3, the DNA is TGCAGTGCTAGAGAGGTAGATACGCAGTATTTT. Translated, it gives CSAREVDTQYF.

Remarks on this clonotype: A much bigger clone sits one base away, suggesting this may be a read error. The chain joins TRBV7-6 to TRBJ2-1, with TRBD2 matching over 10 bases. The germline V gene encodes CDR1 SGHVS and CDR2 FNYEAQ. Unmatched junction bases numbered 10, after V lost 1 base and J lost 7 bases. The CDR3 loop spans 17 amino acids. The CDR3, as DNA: TGTGCCAGCAGCTTAGATATAGCGGGGGGCGAACAAAATGAGCAGTTCTTC. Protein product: CASSLDIAGGEQNEQFF.

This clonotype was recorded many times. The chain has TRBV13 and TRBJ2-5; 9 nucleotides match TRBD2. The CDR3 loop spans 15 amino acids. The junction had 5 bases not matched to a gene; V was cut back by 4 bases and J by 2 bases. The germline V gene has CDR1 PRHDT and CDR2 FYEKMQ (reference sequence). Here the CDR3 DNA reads TGTGCCAGCAGCTCGTATGGACTAGCGCAAGAGACCCAGTACTTC. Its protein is CASSSYGLAQETQYF.

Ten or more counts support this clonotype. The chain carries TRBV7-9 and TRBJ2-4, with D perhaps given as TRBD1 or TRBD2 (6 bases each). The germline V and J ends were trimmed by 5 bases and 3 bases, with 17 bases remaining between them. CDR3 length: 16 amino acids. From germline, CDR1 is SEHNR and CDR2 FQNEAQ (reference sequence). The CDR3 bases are TGTGCCAGCAGCGCACAGGGAAAGGGGGGCAAAAACATTCAGTACTTC. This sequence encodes CASSAQGKGGKNIQYF.

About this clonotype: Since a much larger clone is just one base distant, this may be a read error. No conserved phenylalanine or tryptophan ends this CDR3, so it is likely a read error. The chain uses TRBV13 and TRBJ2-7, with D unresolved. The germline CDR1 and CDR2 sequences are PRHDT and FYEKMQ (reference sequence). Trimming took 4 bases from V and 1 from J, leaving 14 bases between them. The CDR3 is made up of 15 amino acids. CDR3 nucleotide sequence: TGTGCCAGCAGCTCAGAGAAATACTGGTCCTACGAGCAGTACCTC. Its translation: CASSSEKYWSYEQYL.

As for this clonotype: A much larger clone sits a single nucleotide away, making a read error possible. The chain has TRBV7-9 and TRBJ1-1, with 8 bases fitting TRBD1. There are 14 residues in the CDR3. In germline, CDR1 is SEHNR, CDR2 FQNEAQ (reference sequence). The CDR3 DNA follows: TGTGCCACCATGTTCAGGGGGCCGAACACTGAAGCTTCCTTT. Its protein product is CATMFRGPNTEASF.

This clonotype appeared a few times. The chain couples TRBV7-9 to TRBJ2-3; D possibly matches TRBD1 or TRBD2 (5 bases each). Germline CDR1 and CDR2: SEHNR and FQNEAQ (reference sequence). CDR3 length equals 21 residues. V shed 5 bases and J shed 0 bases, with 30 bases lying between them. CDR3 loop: CASSPIMWTTPRRGSTDTQYF. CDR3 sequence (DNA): TGTGCCAGCAGCCCGATTATGTGGACAACCCCCCGCCGGGGTAGCACAGATACGCAGTATTTT.

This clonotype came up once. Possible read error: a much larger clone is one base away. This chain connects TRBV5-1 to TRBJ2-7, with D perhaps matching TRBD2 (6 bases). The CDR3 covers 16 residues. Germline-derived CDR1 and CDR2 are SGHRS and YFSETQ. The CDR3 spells CTSSLARSAGSYEQYF. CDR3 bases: TGCACCAGCAGCTTGGCCAGGAGCGCGGGGTCATACGAGCAGTACTTC.

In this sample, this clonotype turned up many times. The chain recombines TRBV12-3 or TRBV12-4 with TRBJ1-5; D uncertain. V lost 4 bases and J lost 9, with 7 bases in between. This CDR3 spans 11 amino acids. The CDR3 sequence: CASSSPAPQHF. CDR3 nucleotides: TGTGCCAGCAGTTCCCCGGCGCCCCAGCATTTT.

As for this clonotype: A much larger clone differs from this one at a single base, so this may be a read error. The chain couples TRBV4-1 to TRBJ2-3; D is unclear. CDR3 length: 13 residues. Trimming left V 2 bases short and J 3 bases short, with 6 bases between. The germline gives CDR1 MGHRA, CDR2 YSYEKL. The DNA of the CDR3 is TGCGCCAGCAGCCAAAGTATGACAGATACGCAGTATTTT. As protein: CASSQSMTDTQYF.

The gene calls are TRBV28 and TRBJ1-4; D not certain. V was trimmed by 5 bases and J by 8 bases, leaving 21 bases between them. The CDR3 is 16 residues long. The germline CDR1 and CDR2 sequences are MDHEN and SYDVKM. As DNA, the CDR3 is TGTGCCAGCAGTGCTTTGGTGGGGATCCCTTCAGAAAAACTGTTTTTT. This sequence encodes CASSALVGIPSEKLFF.

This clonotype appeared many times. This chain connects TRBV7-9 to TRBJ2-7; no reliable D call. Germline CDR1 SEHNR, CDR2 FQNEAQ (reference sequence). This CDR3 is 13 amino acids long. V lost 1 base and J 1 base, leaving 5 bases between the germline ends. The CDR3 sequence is CASSLGESYEQYF. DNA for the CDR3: TGTGCCAGCAGCTTAGGCGAGTCCTACGAGCAGTACTTC.

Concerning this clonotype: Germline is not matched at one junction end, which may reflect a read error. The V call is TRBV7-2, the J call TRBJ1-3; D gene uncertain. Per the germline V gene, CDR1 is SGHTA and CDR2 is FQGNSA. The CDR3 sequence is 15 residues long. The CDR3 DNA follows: TGTGCCAGCAGCTCAGGCACGGCCTCTGGAAACGCCATATATTTT. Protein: CASSSGTASGNAIYF.